This section outlines one T cell receptor beta chain sequence together with its context. The antigen this receptor binds is unknown. The sample holds no much larger clone one base away, and base qualities are not on file. From the cysteine up to the phenylalanine, the CDR3 has a length of 12 residues. The kept DNA is CDR3 alone, 36 bases in frame from the first base. V is pared back by 8 bases and J by 5 bases, with 12 bases lying between the germline termini. The germline V gene sets CDR1 to ENHRY and CDR2 to SYGVKD. Participants in the prospective study were aged roughly 18 to 95 years, lived in more than 20 United States geographic areas, and enrolled through a virtual design. In the prospective study, cohorts were assigned on the basis of participant-reported clinical history obtained from a screening survey and a study questionnaire. Recovered participants in ImmuneRACE Cohort 3 were defined as having two consecutive negative NP/OP PCR tests, clearance from a healthcare professional, or resolution of symptoms. In the prospective study, mobile phlebotomists collected whole blood, serum and a nasopharyngeal or oropharyngeal swab from each participant. Prospective study participants could optionally give additional blood draws and questionnaires over an approximately 2-month period. Blood samples from the prospective study were shipped frozen or at room temperature prior to DNA extraction.

The immunoSEQ Assay, a bias-controlled multiplex PCR, was used to amplify TCRbeta CDR3 regions from genomic DNA. The published analysis was carried out like this. Nucleated cell counts per sample were estimated from amplification of reference gene primers within the assay. To quantify the absolute abundance of each unique TCRbeta CDR3 rearrangement, sequence reads were collapsed and filtered. Productive Simpson clonality was computed per sample as the square root of Simpson's diversity index over productive rearrangements. Here the immuneACCESS table is served through TCRdb, limited to in-frame sequences with V and J called. Missing clones are a known gap in these copies; in checked studies unresolved V genes cover under half, and the rest lacks a known reason. Clone size and the V and J calls come from that table; the DNA yielded D and trimming. This sample comprises just over 350,000 clones, roughly 90% of them detected only once. 2.5% to 3% of the sample lies in the top ten.

The data stem from a study of blood T cell repertoires in COVID-19 (dated by TCRdb to the early 2020s). Turning to the overall study: Samples from collaborators originated in the United States, Italy and Spain and spanned both the acute and convalescent phases of COVID-19. The material from the prospective study consisted of cDNA or gDNA derived from T cells, B-cell-depleted T cells, or PBMCs. The dataset comprised deeply sampled blood TCRbeta repertoires from subjects exposed to, actively infected with, or recovered from COVID-19. A freely available public database, intended as a resource for researchers studying the immune response to SARS-CoV-2, is where the repertoires were released. Samples were obtained from the ongoing ImmuneRACE study (first 160 participants) and from about 1,300 subjects provided by 6 global collaborators. Nearly every sample came with metadata listing a de-identified subject ID, COVID-19 status, age in years and sex. Where available, HLA class I and class II types were obtained from metadata supplied by the sample provider rather than from assay-based typing.

Broad study findings and their caveats: How much clinical and demographic metadata was included differed by source and by participant, and the metadata was provided uncurated.

This sequence originates from a woman in her 30s who had recovered from COVID-19. The sample consisted of PBMCs or T cells enriched from blood (not recorded which). The V and J genes are TRBV10-3 and TRBJ1-1; the D segment cannot be called with confidence. The sequenced DNA: TGTGCCATCTGGGGAGTCGGAACTGAAGCTTTCTTT. This is translated as CAIWGVGTEAFF.